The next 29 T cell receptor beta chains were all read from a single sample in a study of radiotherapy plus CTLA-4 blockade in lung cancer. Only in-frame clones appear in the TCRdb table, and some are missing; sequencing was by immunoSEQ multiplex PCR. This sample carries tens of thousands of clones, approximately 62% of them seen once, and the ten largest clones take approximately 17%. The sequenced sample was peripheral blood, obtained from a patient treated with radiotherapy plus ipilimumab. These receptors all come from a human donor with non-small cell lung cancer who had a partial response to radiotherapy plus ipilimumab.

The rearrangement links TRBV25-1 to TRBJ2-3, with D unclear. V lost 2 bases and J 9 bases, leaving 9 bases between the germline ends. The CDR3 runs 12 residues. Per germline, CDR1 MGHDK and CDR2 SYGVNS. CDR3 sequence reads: CASSEVRGTQYF. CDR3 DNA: TGTGCCAGCAGTGAAGTCCGAGGAACGCAGTATTTT.

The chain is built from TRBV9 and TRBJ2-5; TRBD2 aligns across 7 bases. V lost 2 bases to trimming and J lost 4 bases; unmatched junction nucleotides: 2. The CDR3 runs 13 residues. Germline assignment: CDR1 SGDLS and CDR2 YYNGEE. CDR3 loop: CASSVGGGETQYF. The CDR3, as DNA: TGTGCCAGCAGCGTGGGCGGGGGAGAGACCCAGTACTTC.

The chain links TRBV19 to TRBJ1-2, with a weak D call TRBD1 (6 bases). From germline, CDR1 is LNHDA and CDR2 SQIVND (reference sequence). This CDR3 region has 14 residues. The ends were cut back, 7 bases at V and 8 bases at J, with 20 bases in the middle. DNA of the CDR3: TGTGCCAGTAAACTCAGGGGCGGTGAGGAGGGCTACACCTTC. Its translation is CASKLRGGEEGYTF.

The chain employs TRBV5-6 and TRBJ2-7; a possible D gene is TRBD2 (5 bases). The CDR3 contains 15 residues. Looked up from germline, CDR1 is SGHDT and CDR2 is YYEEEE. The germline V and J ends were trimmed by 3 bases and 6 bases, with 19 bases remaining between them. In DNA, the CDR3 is TGTGCCAGCAGCTCAGAGGGCCTAGTCGGGTCCGAGCAGTACTTC. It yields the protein CASSSEGLVGSEQYF.

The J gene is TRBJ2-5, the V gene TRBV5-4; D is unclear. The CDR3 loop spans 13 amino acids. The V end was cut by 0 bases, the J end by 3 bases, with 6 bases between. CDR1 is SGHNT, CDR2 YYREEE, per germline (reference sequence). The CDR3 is CASSLDGKETQYF. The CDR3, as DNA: TGTGCCAGCAGCTTGGACGGTAAAGAGACCCAGTACTTC.

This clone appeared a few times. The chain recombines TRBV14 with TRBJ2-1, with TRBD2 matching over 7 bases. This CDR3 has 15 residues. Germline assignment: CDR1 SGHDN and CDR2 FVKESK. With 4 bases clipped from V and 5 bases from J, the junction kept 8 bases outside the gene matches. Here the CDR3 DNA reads TGTGCCAGCAGCCTGGTGGGAGCGGGAAACAATGAGCAGTTCTTC. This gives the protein CASSLVGAGNNEQFF.

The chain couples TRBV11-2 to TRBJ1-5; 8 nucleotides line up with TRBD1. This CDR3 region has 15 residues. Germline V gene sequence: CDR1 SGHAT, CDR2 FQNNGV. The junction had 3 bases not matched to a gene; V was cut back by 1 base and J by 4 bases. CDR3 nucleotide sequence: TGTGCCAGCAGCTTAGGACAGGGGCCGAATCAGCCCCAGCATTTT. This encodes CASSLGQGPNQPQHF.

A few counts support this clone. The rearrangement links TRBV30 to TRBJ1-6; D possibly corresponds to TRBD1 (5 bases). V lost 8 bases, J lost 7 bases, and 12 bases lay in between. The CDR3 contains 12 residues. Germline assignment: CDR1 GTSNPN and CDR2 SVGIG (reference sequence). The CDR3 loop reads CARGEGNSPLHF. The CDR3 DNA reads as TGTGCCCGTGGGGAGGGGAATTCACCCCTCCACTTT. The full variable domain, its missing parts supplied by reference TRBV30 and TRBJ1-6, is SQTIHQWPATLVQPVGSPLSLECTVEGTSNPNLYWYRQAAGRGLQLLFYSVGIGQISSEVPQNLSASRPQDRQFILSSKKLLLSDSGFYLCARGEGNSPLHFGNGTRLTVT.

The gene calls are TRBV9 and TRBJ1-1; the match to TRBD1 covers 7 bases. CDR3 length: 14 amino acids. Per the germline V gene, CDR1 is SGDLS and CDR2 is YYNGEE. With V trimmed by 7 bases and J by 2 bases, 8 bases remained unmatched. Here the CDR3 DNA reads TGTGCCAGCGGGGTCCAGGGGGAAAACACTGAAGCTTTCTTT. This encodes CASGVQGENTEAFF.

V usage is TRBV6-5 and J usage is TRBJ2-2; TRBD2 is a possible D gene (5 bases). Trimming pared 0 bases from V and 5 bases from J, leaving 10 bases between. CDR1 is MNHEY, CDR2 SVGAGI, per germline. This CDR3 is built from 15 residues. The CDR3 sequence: CASSYSRGWTGELFF. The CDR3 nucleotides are TGTGCCAGCAGTTACTCTCGGGGTTGGACCGGGGAGCTGTTTTTT.

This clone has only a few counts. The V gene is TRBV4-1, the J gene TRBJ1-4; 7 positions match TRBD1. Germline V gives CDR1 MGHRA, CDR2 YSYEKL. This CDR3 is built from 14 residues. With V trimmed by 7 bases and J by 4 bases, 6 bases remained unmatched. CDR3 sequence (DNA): TGCGCCAGCACCGGGACAGCCCTTAATGAAAAACTGTTTTTT. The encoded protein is CASTGTALNEKLFF.

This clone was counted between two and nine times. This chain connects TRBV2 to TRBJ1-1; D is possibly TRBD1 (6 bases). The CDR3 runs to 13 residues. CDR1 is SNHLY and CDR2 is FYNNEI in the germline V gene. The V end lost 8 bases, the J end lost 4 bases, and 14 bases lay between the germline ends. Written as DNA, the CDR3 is TGTGCCAGCCCGGGACACCGGTCCACTGAAGCTTTCTTT. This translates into CASPGHRSTEAFF.

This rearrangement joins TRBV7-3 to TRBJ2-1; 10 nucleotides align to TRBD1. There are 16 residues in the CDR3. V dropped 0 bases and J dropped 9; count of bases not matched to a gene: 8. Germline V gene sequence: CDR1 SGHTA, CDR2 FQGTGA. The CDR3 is CASSLTRQGARGEQFF. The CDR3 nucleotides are TGTGCCAGCAGCTTAACCAGACAGGGGGCGCGAGGTGAGCAGTTCTTC.

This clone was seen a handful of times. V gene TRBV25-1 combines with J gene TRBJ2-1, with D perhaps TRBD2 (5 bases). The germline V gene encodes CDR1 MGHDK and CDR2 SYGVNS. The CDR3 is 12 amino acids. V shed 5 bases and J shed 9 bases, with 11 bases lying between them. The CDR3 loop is CASSIVRGEQFF. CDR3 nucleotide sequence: TGTGCCAGCAGTATTGTACGGGGTGAGCAGTTCTTC.

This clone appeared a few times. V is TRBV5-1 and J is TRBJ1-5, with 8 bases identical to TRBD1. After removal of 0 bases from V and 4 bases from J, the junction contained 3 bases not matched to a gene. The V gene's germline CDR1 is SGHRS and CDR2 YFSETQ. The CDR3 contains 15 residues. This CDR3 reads CASSLEGQGNQPQHF. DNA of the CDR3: TGCGCCAGCAGCTTGGAAGGACAGGGAAATCAGCCCCAGCATTTT.

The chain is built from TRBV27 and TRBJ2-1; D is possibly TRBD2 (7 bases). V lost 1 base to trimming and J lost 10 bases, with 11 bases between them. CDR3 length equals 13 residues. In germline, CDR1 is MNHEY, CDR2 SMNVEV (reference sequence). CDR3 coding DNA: TGTGCCAGCAGTTTATGGGGGGGCAGGGAGCAGTTCTTC. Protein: CASSLWGGREQFF.

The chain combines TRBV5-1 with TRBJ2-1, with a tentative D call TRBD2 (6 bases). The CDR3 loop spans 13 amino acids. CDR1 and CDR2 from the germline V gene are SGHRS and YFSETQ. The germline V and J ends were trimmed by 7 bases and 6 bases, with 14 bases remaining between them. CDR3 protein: CASGLGGANEQFF. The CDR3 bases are TGCGCCAGCGGACTCGGGGGAGCCAATGAGCAGTTCTTC. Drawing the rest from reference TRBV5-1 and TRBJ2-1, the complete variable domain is KAGVTQTPRYLIKTRGQQVTLSCSPISGHRSVSWYQQTPGQGLQFLFEYFSETQRNKGNFPGRFSGRQFSNSRSEMNVSTLELGDSALYLCASGLGGANEQFFGPGTRLTVL.

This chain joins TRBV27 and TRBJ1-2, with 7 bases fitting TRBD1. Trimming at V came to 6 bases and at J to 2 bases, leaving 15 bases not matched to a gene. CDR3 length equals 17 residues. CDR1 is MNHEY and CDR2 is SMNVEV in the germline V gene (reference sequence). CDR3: CASSPSRLPGQNYGYTF. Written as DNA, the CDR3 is TGTGCCAGCAGCCCATCTCGACTCCCGGGACAGAACTATGGCTACACCTTC.

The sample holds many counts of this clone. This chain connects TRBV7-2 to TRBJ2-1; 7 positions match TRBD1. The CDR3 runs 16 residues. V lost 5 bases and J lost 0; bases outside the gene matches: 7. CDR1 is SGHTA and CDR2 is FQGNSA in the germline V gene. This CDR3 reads CASSTLRQGSYNEQFF. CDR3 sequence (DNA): TGTGCCAGCAGCACACTTAGACAGGGCTCCTACAATGAGCAGTTCTTC.

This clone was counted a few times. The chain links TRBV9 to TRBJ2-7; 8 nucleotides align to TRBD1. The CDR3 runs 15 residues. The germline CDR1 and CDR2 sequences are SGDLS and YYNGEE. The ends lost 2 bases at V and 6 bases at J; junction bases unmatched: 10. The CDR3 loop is CASSVSDRVEGEQYF. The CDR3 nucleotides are TGTGCCAGCAGCGTTTCGGACAGGGTTGAAGGCGAGCAGTACTTC.

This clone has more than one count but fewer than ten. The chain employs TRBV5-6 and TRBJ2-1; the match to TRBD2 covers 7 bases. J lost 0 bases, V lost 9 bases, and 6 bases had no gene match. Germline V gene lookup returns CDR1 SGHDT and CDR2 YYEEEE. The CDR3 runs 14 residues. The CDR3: CATGGTNSYNEQFF. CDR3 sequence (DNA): TGTGCCACCGGCGGGACTAACTCCTACAATGAGCAGTTCTTC.

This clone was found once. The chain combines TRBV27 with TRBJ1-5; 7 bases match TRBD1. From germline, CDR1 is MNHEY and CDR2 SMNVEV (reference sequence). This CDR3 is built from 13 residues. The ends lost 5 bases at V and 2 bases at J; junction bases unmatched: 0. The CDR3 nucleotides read TGTGCCAGCAGTCAGGGGGGCAATCAGCCCCAGCATTTT. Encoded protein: CASSQGGNQPQHF.

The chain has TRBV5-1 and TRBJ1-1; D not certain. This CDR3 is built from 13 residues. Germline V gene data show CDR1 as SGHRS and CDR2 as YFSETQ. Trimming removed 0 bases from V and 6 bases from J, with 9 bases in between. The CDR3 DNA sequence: TGCGCCAGCAGCTTGGACGGCGAGGCTGAAGCTTTCTTT. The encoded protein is CASSLDGEAEAFF.

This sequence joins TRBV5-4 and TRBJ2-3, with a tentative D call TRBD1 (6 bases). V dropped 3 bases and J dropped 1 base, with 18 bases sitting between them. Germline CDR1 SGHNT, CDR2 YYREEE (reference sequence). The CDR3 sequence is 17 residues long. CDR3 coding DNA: TGTGCCAGCAGCTCCTCCGGACAGAAAAGTCGCACAGATACGCAGTATTTT. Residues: CASSSSGQKSRTDTQYF.

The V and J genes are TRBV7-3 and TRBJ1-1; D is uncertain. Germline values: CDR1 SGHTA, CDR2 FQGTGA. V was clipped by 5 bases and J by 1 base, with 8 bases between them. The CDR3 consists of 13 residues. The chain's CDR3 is CASSLEGNTEAFF. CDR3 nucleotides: TGTGCCAGCAGCCTAGAGGGGAACACTGAAGCTTTCTTT.

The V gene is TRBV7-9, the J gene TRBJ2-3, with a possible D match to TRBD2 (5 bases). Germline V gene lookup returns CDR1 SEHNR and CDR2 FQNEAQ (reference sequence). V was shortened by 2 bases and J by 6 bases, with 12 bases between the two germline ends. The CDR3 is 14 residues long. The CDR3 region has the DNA TGTGCCAGCAGCTTAAAGAGAGAGCGGGATACGCAGTATTTT. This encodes CASSLKRERDTQYF.

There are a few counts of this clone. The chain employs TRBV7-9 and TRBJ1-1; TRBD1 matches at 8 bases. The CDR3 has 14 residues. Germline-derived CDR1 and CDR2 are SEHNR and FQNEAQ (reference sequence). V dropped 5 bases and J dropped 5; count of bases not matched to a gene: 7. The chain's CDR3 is CASSPTGGRTEAFF. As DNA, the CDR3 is TGTGCCAGCAGCCCCACAGGGGGGAGAACTGAAGCTTTCTTT.

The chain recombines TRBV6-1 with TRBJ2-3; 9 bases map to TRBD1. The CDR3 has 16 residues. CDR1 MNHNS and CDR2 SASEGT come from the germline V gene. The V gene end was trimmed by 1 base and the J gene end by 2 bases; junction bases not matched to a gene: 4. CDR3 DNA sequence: TGTGCCAGCAGTGAAGGACAGGGGGACGACACAGATACGCAGTATTTT. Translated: CASSEGQGDDTDTQYF.

CDR3 nucleotides: TGTGCCAGCAGGAAACAGGGCACAGATACGCAGTATTTT. Its protein is CASRKQGTDTQYF. The chain couples TRBV5-6 to TRBJ2-3, with D perhaps TRBD1 (5 bases). V gave up 5 bases and J gave up 1 base, with 8 bases separating them. The CDR3 is made up of 13 amino acids. Germline V CDR1 and CDR2: SGHDT, YYEEEE.